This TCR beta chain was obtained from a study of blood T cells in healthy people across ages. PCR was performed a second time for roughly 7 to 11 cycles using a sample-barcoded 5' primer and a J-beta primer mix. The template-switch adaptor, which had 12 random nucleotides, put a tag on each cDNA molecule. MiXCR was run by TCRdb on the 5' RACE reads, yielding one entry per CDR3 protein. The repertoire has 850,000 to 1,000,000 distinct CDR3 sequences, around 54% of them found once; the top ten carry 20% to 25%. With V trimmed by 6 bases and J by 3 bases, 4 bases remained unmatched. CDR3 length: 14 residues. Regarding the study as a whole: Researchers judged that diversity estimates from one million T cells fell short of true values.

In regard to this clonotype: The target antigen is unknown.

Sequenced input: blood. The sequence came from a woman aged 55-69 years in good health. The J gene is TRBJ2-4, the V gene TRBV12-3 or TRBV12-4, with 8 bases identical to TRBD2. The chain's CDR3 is CASSPGGGKNIQYF. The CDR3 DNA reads TGTGCCAGCAGCCCCGGGGGGGGCAAAAACATTCAGTACTTC.